The rows below give T cell receptor beta chains drawn from one sample of a study of beta chain features in type 1 diabetes. TCRdb's table, derived via immunoSEQ multiplex PCR, lists solely in-frame clones and lacks some. The table shows hundreds of thousands of clones, with 14% occurring only once. Sequencing was carried out using naive CD4+ T cells from blood. The source is a woman between 40 and 50 years old in good health. Both conserved end residues are part of each CDR3. D genes are given only for firm matches. For some rows the clone size is stated as once, few or many, or as a class when expanded; others skip it.

J: TRBJ2-2
size: NA
D: TRBD2
V: TRBV9
CDR3: CASSLGRGVNTGELFF
DNA: TGTGCCAGCAGCCTAGGGCGGGGGGTAAACACCGGGGAGCTGTTTTTT

J: TRBJ1-6
size: few
D: NA
V: TRBV11-2
CDR3: CASSPIREDRTEIGGALHF
DNA: TGTGCCAGCAGTCCTATCCGGGAAGACCGGACAGAGATTGGGGGGGCCCTCCACTTT

J: TRBJ2-7
size: NA
D: TRBD2
V: TRBV29-1
CDR3: CSVPKAGGSEQYF
DNA: TGCAGCGTTCCAAAAGCGGGGGGTAGCGAGCAGTACTTC

J: TRBJ1-1
size: few
D: TRBD1
V: TRBV5-4
CDR3: CASSWGTGEFF
DNA: TGTGCCAGCAGCTGGGGGACAGGTGAATTCTTT

J: TRBJ2-7
size: few
D: TRBD2
V: TRBV4-1
CDR3: CASSQGGGSSYEQYF
DNA: TGCGCCAGCAGCCAAGGGGGGGGGAGCTCCTACGAGCAGTACTTC

J: TRBJ2-2
size: few
D: NA
V: TRBV18
CDR3: CASSPRTTNTGELFF
DNA: TGTGCCAGCTCACCGAGGACTACGAACACCGGGGAGCTGTTTTTT

J: TRBJ1-5
size: NA
D: TRBD1
V: TRBV7-2
CDR3: CASSQDRGRQPQHF
DNA: TGTGCCAGCAGCCAGGACAGGGGGCGGCAGCCCCAGCATTTT

J: TRBJ2-2
size: NA
D: NA
V: TRBV10-3
CDR3: CAISKTENTGELFF
DNA: TGTGCCATCAGCAAGACAGAAAACACCGGGGAGCTGTTTTTT

J: TRBJ2-1
size: NA
D: TRBD2
V: TRBV5-1
CDR3: CASSSGLAGDNEQFF
DNA: TGCGCCAGCAGCTCGGGACTAGCGGGTGACAATGAGCAGTTCTTC

J: TRBJ2-5
size: few
D: TRBD2
V: TRBV9
CDR3: CASSASLAGQETQYF
DNA: TGTGCCAGCAGCGCAAGCCTAGCGGGGCAAGAGACCCAGTACTTC

J: TRBJ1-5
size: NA
D: TRBD1
V: TRBV5-4
CDR3: CASSLDRGANQPQHF
DNA: TGTGCCAGCAGCTTGGACAGGGGAGCCAATCAGCCCCAGCATTTT

J: TRBJ1-2
size: NA
D: TRBD1
V: TRBV18
CDR3: CASSQGTGGDGYTF
DNA: TGTGCCAGCTCACAAGGGACAGGGGGCGATGGCTACACCTTC

J: TRBJ2-1
size: NA
D: TRBD1
V: TRBV5-1
CDR3: CASRQGDEQFF
DNA: TGCGCCAGCAGACAGGGGGATGAGCAGTTCTTC

J: TRBJ1-2
size: NA
D: TRBD1
V: TRBV13
CDR3: CASSPGQGRGNYGYTF
DNA: TGTGCCAGCAGCCCGGGACAGGGAAGGGGCAACTATGGCTACACCTTC

J: TRBJ1-6
size: NA
D: NA
V: TRBV9
CDR3: CASSLNAAPGNSPLHF
DNA: TGTGCCAGCAGCCTCAATGCGGCTCCGGGTAATTCACCCCTCCACTTT

J: TRBJ1-3
size: few
D: NA
V: TRBV7-6
CDR3: CASSLVTGSGNTIYF
DNA: TGTGCCAGCAGCTTGGTTACAGGGTCTGGAAACACCATATATTTT

J: TRBJ2-1
size: NA
D: TRBD1
V: TRBV11-3
CDR3: CASSLGGDRVQFF
DNA: TGTGCCAGCAGCTTAGGGGGGGACAGGGTACAGTTCTTC

J: TRBJ1-4
size: few
D: NA
V: TRBV9
CDR3: CASSVAPRGLNEKLFF
DNA: TGTGCCAGCAGCGTAGCCCCGCGGGGACTTAATGAAAAACTGTTTTTT

J: TRBJ2-3
size: few
D: NA
V: TRBV4-1
CDR3: CASSIGRARMPSDTQYF
DNA: TGCGCCAGCAGCATTGGGCGGGCGAGGATGCCCAGCGATACGCAGTATTTT

J: TRBJ1-4
size: few
D: NA
V: TRBV5-1
CDR3: CASSLAVRDTATNEKLFF
DNA: TGCGCCAGCAGCTTGGCCGTTCGTGACACAGCAACTAATGAAAAACTGTTTTTT

J: TRBJ2-2
size: NA
D: NA
V: TRBV5-1
CDR3: CASSLAGQNTGELFF
DNA: TGCGCCAGCAGCTTGGCAGGGCAGAACACCGGGGAGCTGTTTTTT

J: TRBJ1-3
size: NA
D: NA
V: TRBV9
CDR3: CASSILGSEGTIYF
DNA: TGTGCCAGCAGCATACTCGGAAGCGAAGGCACCATATATTTT

J: TRBJ2-3
size: NA
D: NA
V: TRBV29-1
CDR3: CSVGGAGDTQYF
DNA: TGCAGCGTGGGGGGGGCAGGGGATACGCAGTATTTT

J: TRBJ1-2
size: few
D: NA
V: TRBV5-6
CDR3: CASSLRDGSNYGYTF
DNA: TGTGCCAGCAGCCTCCGGGACGGGAGTAACTATGGCTACACCTTC

J: TRBJ1-5
size: few
D: TRBD1
V: TRBV19
CDR3: CASDPGQGGQPQHF
DNA: TGTGCCAGTGACCCGGGACAGGGGGGCCAGCCCCAGCATTTT

J: TRBJ2-2
size: few
D: TRBD2
V: TRBV18
CDR3: CASSPPGLAGTNTGELFF
DNA: TGTGCCAGCTCACCACCCGGACTAGCGGGGACTAACACCGGGGAGCTGTTTTTT

J: TRBJ1-1
size: few
D: NA
V: TRBV5-4
CDR3: CASSLAGAGGAFF
DNA: TGTGCCAGCAGCTTAGCCGGGGCCGGGGGAGCTTTCTTT

J: TRBJ2-2
size: NA
D: NA
V: TRBV9
CDR3: CASSTGDRNTGELFF
DNA: TGTGCCAGCAGCACCGGAGACAGGAACACCGGGGAGCTGTTTTTT

J: TRBJ2-5
size: few
D: NA
V: TRBV12-5
CDR3: CASGTGQPFETQYF
DNA: TGTGCTAGTGGTACCGGACAGCCTTTTGAGACCCAGTACTTC

J: TRBJ2-2
size: NA
D: TRBD2
V: TRBV6-1
CDR3: CATVTGLAGTGELFF
DNA: TGTGCCACCGTAACCGGACTAGCGGGCACCGGGGAGCTGTTTTTT

J: TRBJ2-5
size: NA
D: TRBD2
V: TRBV19
CDR3: CASSDRGGYETQYF
DNA: TGTGCCAGTAGTGACCGGGGGGGCTATGAGACCCAGTACTTC

J: TRBJ1-1
size: few
D: TRBD1
V: TRBV5-1
CDR3: CASGQQGANTEAFF
DNA: TGCGCCAGCGGACAACAGGGGGCTAACACTGAAGCTTTCTTT

J: TRBJ1-5
size: few
D: NA
V: TRBV5-6
CDR3: CASSLAGDRRNQPQHF
DNA: TGTGCCAGCAGCTTGGCAGGGGATAGACGGAATCAGCCCCAGCATTTT

J: TRBJ1-2
size: NA
D: NA
V: TRBV7-2
CDR3: CASSPQAASDYGYTF
DNA: TGTGCCAGCAGCCCACAGGCAGCAAGTGACTATGGCTACACCTTC

J: TRBJ2-3
size: NA
D: TRBD2
V: TRBV27
CDR3: CATSGLASTDTQYF
DNA: TGTGCCACCTCGGGACTAGCGAGCACAGATACGCAGTATTTT

J: TRBJ1-5
size: NA
D: NA
V: TRBV6-6
CDR3: CASSYGRGRWQPQHF
DNA: TGTGCCAGCAGTTACGGGCGGGGTAGGTGGCAGCCCCAGCATTTT

J: TRBJ1-6
size: NA
D: NA
V: TRBV7-6
CDR3: CASSPIASGDNSPLHF
DNA: TGTGCCAGCAGCCCCATCGCTTCAGGGGATAATTCACCCCTCCACTTT

J: TRBJ1-5
size: NA
D: NA
V: TRBV19
CDR3: CASSPPGGPQHF
DNA: TGTGCCAGTAGTCCCCCGGGGGGGCCCCAGCATTTT

J: TRBJ1-1
size: few
D: TRBD1
V: TRBV5-1
CDR3: CASSFTPGGNTEAFF
DNA: TGCGCCAGCAGCTTTACTCCAGGGGGCAACACTGAAGCTTTCTTT

J: TRBJ2-1
size: few
D: NA
V: TRBV7-2
CDR3: CASSTGVYNEQFF
DNA: TGTGCCAGCAGCACCGGGGTCTACAATGAGCAGTTCTTC

J: TRBJ2-6
size: NA
D: TRBD1
V: TRBV19
CDR3: CASHRGAGANVLTF
DNA: TGTGCCAGTCACAGGGGTGCTGGGGCCAACGTCCTGACTTTC

J: TRBJ2-7
size: few
D: NA
V: TRBV14
CDR3: CASSRAGYEQYF
DNA: TGTGCCAGCAGCCGAGCCGGCTACGAGCAGTACTTC

J: TRBJ1-5
size: NA
D: TRBD1
V: TRBV18
CDR3: CASSPRGQGGNQPQHF
DNA: TGTGCCAGCTCGCCACGAGGACAGGGAGGCAATCAGCCCCAGCATTTT

J: TRBJ2-3
size: NA
D: NA
V: TRBV7-2
CDR3: CASSKRTSADTQYF
DNA: TGTGCCAGCAGCAAACGGACTTCTGCAGATACGCAGTATTTT

J: TRBJ2-5
size: NA
D: TRBD1
V: TRBV7-6
CDR3: CASRIFGTDQETQYF
DNA: TGTGCCAGCAGAATTTTCGGGACAGACCAAGAGACCCAGTACTTC